The entry below gives a single TCR beta chain sequence along with its context. Produced via immunoSEQ multiplex PCR; TCRdb's table is partial and in-frame only. This table has tens of thousands of clones, approximately 90% appearing once. This specimen comes from a study of blood T cell repertoires in COVID-19. Looking at the study overall: T cells, B-cell-depleted T cells, or PBMCs supplied cDNA or gDNA.

The V gene end was trimmed by 1 base and the J gene end by 8 bases; junction bases not matched to a gene: 7. Germline CDR1 and CDR2: SGHTA and FQGNSA. The CDR3 has 14 amino acids. The sequenced material came from peripheral blood. The sequence came from a man aged 60 to 75 with acute or convalescent COVID-19. The V call is TRBV7-2, the J call TRBJ2-7; 8 nucleotides match TRBD1. The chain's CDR3 is CASSLEQGGLKQYF. The CDR3 coding sequence is TGTGCCAGCAGCTTAGAACAGGGGGGTCTGAAGCAGTACTTC.